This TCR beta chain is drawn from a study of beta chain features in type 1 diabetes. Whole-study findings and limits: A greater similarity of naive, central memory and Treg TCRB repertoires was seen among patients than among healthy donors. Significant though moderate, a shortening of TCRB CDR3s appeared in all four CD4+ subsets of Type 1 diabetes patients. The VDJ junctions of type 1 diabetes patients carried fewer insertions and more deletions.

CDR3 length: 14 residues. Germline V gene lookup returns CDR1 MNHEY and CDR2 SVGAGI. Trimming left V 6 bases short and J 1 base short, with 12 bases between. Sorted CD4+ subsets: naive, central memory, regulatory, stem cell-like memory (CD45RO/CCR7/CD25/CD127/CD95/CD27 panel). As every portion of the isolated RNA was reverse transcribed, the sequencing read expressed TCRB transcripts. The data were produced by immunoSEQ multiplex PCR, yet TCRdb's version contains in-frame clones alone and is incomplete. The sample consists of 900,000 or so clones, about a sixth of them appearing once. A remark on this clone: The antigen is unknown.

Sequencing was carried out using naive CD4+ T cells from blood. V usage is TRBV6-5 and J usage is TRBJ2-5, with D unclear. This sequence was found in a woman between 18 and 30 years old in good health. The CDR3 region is CASSRARSQETQYF. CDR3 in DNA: TGTGCCAGCAGCCGGGCCAGGAGCCAAGAGACCCAGTACTTC.